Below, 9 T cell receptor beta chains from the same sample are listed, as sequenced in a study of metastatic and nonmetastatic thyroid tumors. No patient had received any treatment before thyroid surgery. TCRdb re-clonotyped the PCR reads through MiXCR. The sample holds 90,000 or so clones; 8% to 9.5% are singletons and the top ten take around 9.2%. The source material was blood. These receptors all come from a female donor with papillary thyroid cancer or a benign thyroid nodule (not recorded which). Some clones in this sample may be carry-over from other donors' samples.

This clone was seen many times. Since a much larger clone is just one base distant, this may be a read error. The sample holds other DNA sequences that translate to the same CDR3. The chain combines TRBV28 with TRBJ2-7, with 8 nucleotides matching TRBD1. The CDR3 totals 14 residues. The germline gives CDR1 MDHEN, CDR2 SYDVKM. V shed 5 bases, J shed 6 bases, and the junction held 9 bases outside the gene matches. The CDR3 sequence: CASSDDRGRGEQYF. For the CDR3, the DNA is TGTGCCAGCAGTGACGACAGGGGTAGGGGCGAGCAGTACTTC.

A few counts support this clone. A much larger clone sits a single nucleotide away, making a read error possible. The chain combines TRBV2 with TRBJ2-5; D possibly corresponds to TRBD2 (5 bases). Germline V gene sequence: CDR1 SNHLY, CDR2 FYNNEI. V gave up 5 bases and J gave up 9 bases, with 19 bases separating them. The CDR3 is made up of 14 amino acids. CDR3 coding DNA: TGTGCCAGCAGTCCTGACATATACCAAGCGGCCCAGTACTTC. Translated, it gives CASSPDIYQAAQYF.

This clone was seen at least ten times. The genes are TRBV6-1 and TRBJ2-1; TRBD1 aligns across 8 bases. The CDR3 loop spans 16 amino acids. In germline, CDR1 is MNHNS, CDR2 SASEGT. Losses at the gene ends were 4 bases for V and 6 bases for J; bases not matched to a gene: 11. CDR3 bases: TGTGCCAGCAGTGCCCGACAGGGGCAATTTGTCAATGAGCAGTTCTTC. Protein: CASSARQGQFVNEQFF.

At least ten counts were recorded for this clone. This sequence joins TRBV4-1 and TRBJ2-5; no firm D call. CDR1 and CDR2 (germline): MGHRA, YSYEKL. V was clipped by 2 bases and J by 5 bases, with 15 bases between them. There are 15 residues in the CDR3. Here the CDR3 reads CASSQIKSYGETQYF. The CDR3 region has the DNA TGCGCCAGCAGCCAAATCAAGTCCTATGGGGAGACCCAGTACTTC.

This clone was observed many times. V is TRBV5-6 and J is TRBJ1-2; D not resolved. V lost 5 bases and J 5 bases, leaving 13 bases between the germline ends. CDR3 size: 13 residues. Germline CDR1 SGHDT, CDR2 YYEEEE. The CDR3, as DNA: TGTGCCAGCAGGTCGTTTCGGGTATATGGCTACACCTTC. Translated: CASRSFRVYGYTF.

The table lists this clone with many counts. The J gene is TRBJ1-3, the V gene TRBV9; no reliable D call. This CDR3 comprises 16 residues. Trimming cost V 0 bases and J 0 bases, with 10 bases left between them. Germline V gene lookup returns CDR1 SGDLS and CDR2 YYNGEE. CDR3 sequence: CASSVDPGNSGNTIYF. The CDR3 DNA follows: TGTGCCAGCAGCGTAGACCCGGGGAACTCTGGAAACACCATATATTTT.

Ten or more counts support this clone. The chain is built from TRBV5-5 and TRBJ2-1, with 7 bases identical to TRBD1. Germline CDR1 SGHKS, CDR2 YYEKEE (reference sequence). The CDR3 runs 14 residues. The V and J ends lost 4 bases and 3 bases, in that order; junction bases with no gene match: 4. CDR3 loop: CASSRQGDYNEQFF. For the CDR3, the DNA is TGTGCCAGCAGCCGGCAGGGGGACTACAATGAGCAGTTCTTC. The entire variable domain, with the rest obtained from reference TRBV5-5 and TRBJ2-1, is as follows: DAGVTQSPTHLIKTRGQQVTLRCSPISGHKSVSWYQQVLGQGPQFIFQYYEKEERGRGNFPDRFSARQFPNYSSELNVNALLLGDSALYLCASSRQGDYNEQFFGPGTRLTVL.

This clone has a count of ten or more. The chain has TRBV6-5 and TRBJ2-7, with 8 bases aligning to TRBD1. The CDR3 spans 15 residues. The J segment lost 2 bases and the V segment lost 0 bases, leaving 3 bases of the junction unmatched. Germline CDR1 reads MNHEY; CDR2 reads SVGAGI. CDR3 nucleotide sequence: TGTGCCAGCAGTTACTCGGGGACAGGCCCCTACGAGCAGTACTTC. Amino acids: CASSYSGTGPYEQYF.

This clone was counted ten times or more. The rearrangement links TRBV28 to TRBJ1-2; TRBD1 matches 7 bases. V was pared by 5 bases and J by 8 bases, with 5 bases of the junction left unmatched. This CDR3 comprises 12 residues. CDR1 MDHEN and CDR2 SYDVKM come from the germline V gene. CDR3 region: CASSTDRVGYTF. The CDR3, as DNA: TGTGCCAGCAGTACCGACAGGGTCGGCTACACCTTC.